The clone carrying this TCR beta chain appeared a few times. Its antigen is unidentified. The V end lost 4 bases, the J end lost 4 bases, and 10 bases lay between the germline ends. Germline CDR1 GTSNPN, CDR2 SVGIG (reference sequence). This CDR3 region has 12 residues. Treatment here: oral pan-JAK inhibitor, 5-10 mg twice daily. This specimen belongs to a study of CD8+ T cells in alopecia areata. As the sequencing template, cDNA was produced by extracting RNA and reverse transcribing it. The data were produced by immunoSEQ multiplex PCR, yet TCRdb's version contains in-frame clones alone and is incomplete. The sample contains 160,000 or so clones, about 61% of which appear only once. Study-wide findings and caveats: More clonal than normal scalp was lesional scalp, particularly alopecia totalis/universalis.

The source is a human donor with alopecia areata. Sequences were derived from CD4+ T cells sorted from blood, sampled between weeks 55 and 70, from a patient treated with tofacitinib. This chain joins TRBV30 and TRBJ1-2; a weak D match, TRBD1 (5 bases). The CDR3 nucleotides read TGTGCCTGGAAGGACACCCTCTATGGCTACACCTTC. It yields the protein CAWKDTLYGYTF.